Sequencing of this T cell receptor beta chain was carried out in a study of blood T cells in healthy people across ages. Study results and limitations: When one million T cells were used, diversity estimates were thought to be underestimates. With unsorted PBMCs, a conclusive comparison of naive versus antigen-experienced cells was not possible.

This clonotype showed up just a few times. The target antigen is unknown. The CDR3 sequence is 16 residues long. The V gene lost 2 bases and the J gene lost 4 bases, with 17 bases spanning the gap. CDR1 and CDR2 (germline): MNHEY, SVGEGT. A J-beta primer mix and a sample-barcoded 5' primer were used in a second PCR of roughly 7 to 12 cycles. Each TCR beta cDNA got a 12-nucleotide random molecular identifier. TCRdb re-analysed the 5' RACE reads in MiXCR, keeping a single row per CDR3 protein. The sample lists fewer than 2,000,000 distinct CDR3 sequences, roughly 43% occurring once. The TCR originated in a human donor in good health. Source material: blood. The rearrangement joins TRBV6-2 or TRBV6-3 to TRBJ1-1; D is ambiguous. The CDR3 nucleotides read TGTGCCAGCAGTTACGTGGGCCGTCCGGGGAGCACTGAAGCTTTCTTT. It translates to CASSYVGRPGSTEAFF.